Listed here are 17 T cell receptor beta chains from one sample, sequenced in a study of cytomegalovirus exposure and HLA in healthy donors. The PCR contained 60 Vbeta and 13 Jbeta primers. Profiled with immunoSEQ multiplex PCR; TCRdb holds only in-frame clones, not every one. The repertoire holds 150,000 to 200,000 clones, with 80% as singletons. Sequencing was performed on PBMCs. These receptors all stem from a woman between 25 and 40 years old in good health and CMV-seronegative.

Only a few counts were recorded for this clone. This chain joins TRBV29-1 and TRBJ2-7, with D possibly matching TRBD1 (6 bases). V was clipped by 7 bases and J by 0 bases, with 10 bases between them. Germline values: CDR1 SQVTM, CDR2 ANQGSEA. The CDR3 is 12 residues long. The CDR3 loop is CSARDNSYEQYF. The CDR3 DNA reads TGCAGCGCCCGGGACAACTCCTACGAGCAGTACTTC.

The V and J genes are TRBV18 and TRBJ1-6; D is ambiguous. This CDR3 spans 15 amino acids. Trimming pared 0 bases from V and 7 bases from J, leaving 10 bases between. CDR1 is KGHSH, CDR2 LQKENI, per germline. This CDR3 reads CASSPPLGPNSPLHF. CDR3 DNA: TGTGCCAGCTCACCACCGCTGGGCCCCAATTCACCCCTCCACTTT.

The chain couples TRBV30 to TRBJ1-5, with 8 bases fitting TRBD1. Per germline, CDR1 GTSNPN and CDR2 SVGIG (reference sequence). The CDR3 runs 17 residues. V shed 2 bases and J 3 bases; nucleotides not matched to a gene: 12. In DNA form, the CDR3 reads TGTGCCTGGAGTCCCGCGAGGACAGGGACCAACAATCAGCCCCAGCATTTT. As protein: CAWSPARTGTNNQPQHF.

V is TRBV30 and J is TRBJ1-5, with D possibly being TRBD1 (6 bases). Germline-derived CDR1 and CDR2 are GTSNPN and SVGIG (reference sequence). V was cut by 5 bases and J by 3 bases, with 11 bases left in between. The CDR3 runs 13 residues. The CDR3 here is CAWATGLNQPQHF. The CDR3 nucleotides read TGTGCCTGGGCCACAGGGCTCAATCAGCCCCAGCATTTT.

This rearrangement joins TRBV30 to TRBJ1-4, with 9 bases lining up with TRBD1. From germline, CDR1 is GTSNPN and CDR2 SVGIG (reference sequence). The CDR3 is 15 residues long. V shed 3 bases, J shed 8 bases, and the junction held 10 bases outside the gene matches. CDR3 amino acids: CAWREQGAGGEKLFF. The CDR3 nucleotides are TGTGCCTGGAGGGAACAGGGGGCGGGAGGAGAAAAACTGTTTTTT.

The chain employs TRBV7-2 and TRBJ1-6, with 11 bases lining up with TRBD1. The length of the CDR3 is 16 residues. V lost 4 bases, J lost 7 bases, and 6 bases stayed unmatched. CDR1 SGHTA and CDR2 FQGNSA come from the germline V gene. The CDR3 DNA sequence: TGTGCCAGCAGCTCGCTGGACAGGGGGCTCAATTCACCCCTCCACTTT. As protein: CASSSLDRGLNSPLHF. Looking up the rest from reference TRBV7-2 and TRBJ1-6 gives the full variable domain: GAGVSQSPSNKVTEKGKDVELRCDPISGHTALYWYRQSLGQGLEFLIYFQGNSAPDKSGLPSDRFSAERTGGSVSTLTIQRTQQEDSAVYLCASSSLDRGLNSPLHFGNGTRLTVT.

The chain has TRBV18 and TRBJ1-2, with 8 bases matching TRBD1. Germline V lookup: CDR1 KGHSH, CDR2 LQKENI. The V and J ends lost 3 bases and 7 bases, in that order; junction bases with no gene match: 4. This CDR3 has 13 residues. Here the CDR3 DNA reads TGTGCCAGCTCACCGGACAGGGAGGGTGGCTACACCTTC. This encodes CASSPDREGGYTF.

CDR3 residues: CASSLARSTDEQYF. The CDR3 bases are TGTGCCAGCAGCTTAGCGCGGAGTACCGACGAGCAGTACTTC. V gene TRBV7-8 combines with J gene TRBJ2-7; D is uncertain. V gave up 0 bases and J gave up 5 bases, with 11 bases separating them. The CDR3 is 14 amino acids. Germline V gene lookup returns CDR1 SGHVS and CDR2 FQNEAQ.

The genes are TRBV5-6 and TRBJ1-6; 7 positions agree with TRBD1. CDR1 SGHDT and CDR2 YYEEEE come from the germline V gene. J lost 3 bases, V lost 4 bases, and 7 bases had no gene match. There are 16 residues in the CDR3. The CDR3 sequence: CASSTPRDSYNSPLHF. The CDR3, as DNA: TGTGCCAGCAGCACCCCGCGGGACAGCTATAATTCACCCCTCCACTTT.

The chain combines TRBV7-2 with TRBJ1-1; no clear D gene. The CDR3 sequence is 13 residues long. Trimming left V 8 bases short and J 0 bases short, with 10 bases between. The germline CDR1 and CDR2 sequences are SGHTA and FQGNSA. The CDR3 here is CASGGRVNTEAFF. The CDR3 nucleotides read TGTGCCAGCGGAGGTCGGGTGAACACTGAAGCTTTCTTT. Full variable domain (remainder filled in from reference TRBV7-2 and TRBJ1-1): GAGVSQSPSNKVTEKGKDVELRCDPISGHTALYWYRQSLGQGLEFLIYFQGNSAPDKSGLPSDRFSAERTGGSVSTLTIQRTQQEDSAVYLCASGGRVNTEAFFGQGTRLTVV.

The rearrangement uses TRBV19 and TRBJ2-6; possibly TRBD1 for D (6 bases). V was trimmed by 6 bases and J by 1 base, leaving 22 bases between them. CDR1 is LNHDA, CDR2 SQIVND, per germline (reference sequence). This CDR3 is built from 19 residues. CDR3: CASRRSRDNRLSGANVLTF. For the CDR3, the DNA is TGTGCCAGTAGGCGCTCCCGGGACAACCGCTTATCTGGGGCCAACGTCCTGACTTTC.

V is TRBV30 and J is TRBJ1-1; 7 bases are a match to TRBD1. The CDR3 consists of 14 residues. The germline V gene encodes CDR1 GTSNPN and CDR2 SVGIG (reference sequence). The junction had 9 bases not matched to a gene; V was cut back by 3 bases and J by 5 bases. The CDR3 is CAWSLAAGGTEAFF. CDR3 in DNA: TGTGCCTGGAGCTTAGCGGCAGGGGGAACTGAAGCTTTCTTT. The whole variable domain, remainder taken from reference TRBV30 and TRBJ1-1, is SQTIHQWPATLVQPVGSPLSLECTVEGTSNPNLYWYRQAAGRGLQLLFYSVGIGQISSEVPQNLSASRPQDRQFILSSKKLLLSDSGFYLCAWSLAAGGTEAFFGQGTRLTVV.

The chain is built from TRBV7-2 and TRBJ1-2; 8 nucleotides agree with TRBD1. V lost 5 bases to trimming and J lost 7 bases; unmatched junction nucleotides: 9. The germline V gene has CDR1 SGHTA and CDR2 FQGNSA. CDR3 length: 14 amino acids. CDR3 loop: CASSLQQGALGYTF. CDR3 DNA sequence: TGTGCCAGCAGCCTACAGCAGGGGGCGCTTGGCTACACCTTC.

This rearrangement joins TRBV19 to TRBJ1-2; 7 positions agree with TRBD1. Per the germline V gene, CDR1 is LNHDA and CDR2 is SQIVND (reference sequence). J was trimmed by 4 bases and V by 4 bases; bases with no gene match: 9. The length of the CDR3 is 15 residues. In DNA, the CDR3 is TGTGCCAGTAGTAGACAGACGACAGGGACCTATGGCTACACCTTC. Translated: CASSRQTTGTYGYTF.

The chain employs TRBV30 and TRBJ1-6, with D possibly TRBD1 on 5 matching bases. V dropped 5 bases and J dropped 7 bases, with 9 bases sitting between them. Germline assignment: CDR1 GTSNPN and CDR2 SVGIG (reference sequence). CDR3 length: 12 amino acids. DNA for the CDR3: TGTGCCTGGGACAGAAACAATTCACCCCTCCACTTT. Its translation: CAWDRNNSPLHF.

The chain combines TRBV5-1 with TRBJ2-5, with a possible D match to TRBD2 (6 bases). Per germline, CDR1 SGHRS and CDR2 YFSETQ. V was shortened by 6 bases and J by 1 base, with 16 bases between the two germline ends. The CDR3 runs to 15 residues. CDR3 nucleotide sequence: TGCGCCAGCAAAGGGCGGGGCACTCTCCAAGAGACCCAGTACTTC. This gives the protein CASKGRGTLQETQYF.

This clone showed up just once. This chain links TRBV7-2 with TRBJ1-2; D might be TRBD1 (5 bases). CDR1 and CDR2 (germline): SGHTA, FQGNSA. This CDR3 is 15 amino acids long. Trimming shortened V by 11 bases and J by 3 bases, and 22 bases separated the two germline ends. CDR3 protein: CASTPPGIRDYGYTF. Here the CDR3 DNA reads TGTGCCTCCACCCCCCCAGGGATTAGGGACTATGGCTACACCTTC.